The 18 T cell receptor beta chains below were found in one sample sequenced in a study of graft-versus-host responses after intestinal transplantation. Libraries were prepared by immunoSEQ multiplex PCR; TCRdb keeps only in-frame clonotypes and omits some of them. The repertoire includes about 63,000 clones, 89% of them detected once, and about 1.7% sits in the top ten. Grafts had their tissue processed, releasing intraepithelial and lamina propria lymphocytes. The sequences come from ileum tissue, collected around 350 days after transplant. The receptors originated from a human patient who received an intestinal transplant, so some T cells may come from the graft donor.

This clone has just one count. V and J are TRBV5-1 and TRBJ1-1; no firm D call. The V and J ends lost 3 bases and 11 bases respectively, with 14 bases between them. The CDR3 length is 12 residues. Germline V gene data show CDR1 as SGHRS and CDR2 as YFSETQ. In DNA, the CDR3 is TGCGCCAGCAGCTCCGGACGGGAAAGGGCTTTCTTT. It yields the protein CASSSGRERAFF.

The V and J genes are TRBV7-2 and TRBJ2-1; no definite D call. This CDR3 has 13 amino acids. Germline loops: CDR1 SGHTA, CDR2 FQGNSA. The V end lost 8 bases, the J end lost 0 bases, and 8 bases lay between the germline ends. CDR3 sequence reads: CASSVHSYNEQFF. The CDR3, as DNA: TGTGCCAGCTCGGTTCACTCCTACAATGAGCAGTTCTTC.

The chain recombines TRBV9 with TRBJ1-1; D remains unclear. CDR1 and CDR2 from the germline V gene are SGDLS and YYNGEE. The germline V and J ends were trimmed by 0 bases and 1 base, with 7 bases remaining between them. This CDR3 contains 14 residues. CDR3 loop: CASSVVKGNTEAFF. CDR3 DNA sequence: TGTGCCAGCAGCGTAGTTAAGGGGAACACTGAAGCTTTCTTT.

This clone has just one count. This sequence joins TRBV6-1 and TRBJ2-7; 9 bases map to TRBD1. This CDR3 region has 15 residues. The J segment lost 5 bases and the V segment lost 4 bases, leaving 9 bases of the junction unmatched. Germline loops: CDR1 MNHNS, CDR2 SASEGT. The CDR3 region has the DNA TGTGCCAGCAGTGCGTTACAGGGGGCGCACGACGAGCAGTACTTC. Translating gives CASSALQGAHDEQYF.

This chain joins TRBV7-2 and TRBJ2-2; D might be TRBD2 (6 bases). The germline V gene encodes CDR1 SGHTA and CDR2 FQGNSA. The CDR3 runs to 14 residues. The germline V and J ends were trimmed by 5 bases and 3 bases, with 10 bases remaining between them. CDR3 DNA sequence: TGTGCCAGCAGCCCGGGACTTTACACCGGGGAGCTGTTTTTT. This encodes CASSPGLYTGELFF.

This clone showed up just a few times. The V call is TRBV6-1, the J call TRBJ2-7; D might be TRBD1 (5 bases). Looked up from germline, CDR1 is MNHNS and CDR2 is SASEGT. CDR3 length: 15 residues. V lost 2 bases to trimming and J lost 2 bases, with 13 bases between them. This CDR3 reads CASSETREATYEQYF. The CDR3 DNA is TGTGCCAGCAGTGAAACCAGGGAAGCAACCTACGAGCAGTACTTC.

The chain uses TRBV7-9 and TRBJ2-1; D gene uncertain. Germline CDR1 SEHNR, CDR2 FQNEAQ (reference sequence). Deletions cut 6 bases from V and 3 bases from J, with 12 bases between. This CDR3 has 14 residues. CDR3 nucleotide sequence: TGTGCCAGCAGTTACTACGGAAGCTACAATGAGCAGTTCTTC. The encoded protein is CASSYYGSYNEQFF.

The chain joins TRBV28 to TRBJ1-2, with D hard to call. The germline V gene encodes CDR1 MDHEN and CDR2 SYDVKM. CDR3 length equals 11 residues. V was trimmed by 5 bases and J by 5 bases, leaving 6 bases between them. DNA for the CDR3: TGTGCCAGCAGTACCTTGTATGGCTACACCTTC. It yields the protein CASSTLYGYTF.

This chain connects TRBV2 to TRBJ2-4; the match to TRBD1 covers 9 bases. Per the germline V gene, CDR1 is SNHLY and CDR2 is FYNNEI. This CDR3 has 16 residues. Trimming cost V 4 bases and J 8 bases; bases outside gene matches: 12. The DNA of the CDR3 is TGTGCCAGCAGTGTAGGGCCATCGGGGACAGGGCACATTCAGTACTTC. Residues: CASSVGPSGTGHIQYF. The full variable domain, completed using reference TRBV2 and TRBJ2-4, is EPEVTQTPSHQVTQMGQEVILRCVPISNHLYFYWYRQILGQKVEFLVSFYNNEISEKSEIFDDQFSVERPDGSNFTLKIRSTKLEDSAMYFCASSVGPSGTGHIQYFGAGTRLSVL.

This chain uses TRBV15 with TRBJ1-1; D call uncertain. This CDR3 contains 14 residues. CDR1 is LNHNV, CDR2 YYDKDF, per germline (reference sequence). V was pared by 0 bases and J by 4 bases, with 9 bases between. The CDR3 reads CATSRDIFGTEAFF. In DNA form, the CDR3 reads TGTGCCACCAGCAGAGATATTTTCGGCACTGAAGCTTTCTTT.

The chain links TRBV15 to TRBJ2-2; D gene unclear. CDR1 is LNHNV, CDR2 YYDKDF, per germline (reference sequence). Trimming took 4 bases from V and 5 from J, leaving 8 bases between them. There are 13 residues in the CDR3. In DNA, the CDR3 is TGTGCCACCAGCATCAGCCTAACCGGGGAGCTGTTTTTT. Encoded protein: CATSISLTGELFF.

This chain uses TRBV14 with TRBJ2-7, with 7 positions matching TRBD1. The V segment lost 4 bases and the J segment 4 bases; nucleotides outside the gene matches: 7. The CDR3 sequence is 14 residues long. Germline CDR1 SGHDN, CDR2 FVKESK. The CDR3 DNA sequence: TGTGCCAGCAGCCGCCTGGGACAGATATACGAGCAGTACTTC. Its translation: CASSRLGQIYEQYF.

The chain combines TRBV2 with TRBJ2-1; 11 bases are a match to TRBD2. The CDR3 has 15 residues. The V gene's germline CDR1 is SNHLY and CDR2 FYNNEI. The trim removed 10 bases at V and 4 bases at J, leaving 9 bases unmatched. The CDR3 bases are TGTGCCACCCCTTTAGCGGGGGGGAGGTACAATGAGCAGTTCTTC. As protein: CATPLAGGRYNEQFF. Combining the CDR3 with reference TRBV2 and TRBJ2-1 gives the whole variable domain EPEVTQTPSHQVTQMGQEVILRCVPISNHLYFYWYRQILGQKVEFLVSFYNNEISEKSEIFDDQFSVERPDGSNFTLKIRSTKLEDSAMYFCATPLAGGRYNEQFFGPGTRLTVL.

This clone was detected once. The chain carries TRBV11-2 and TRBJ1-3; a weak D match, TRBD1 (5 bases). The CDR3 contains 16 residues. Trimming removed 1 base at V and 4 bases at J, with 14 bases between. CDR1 is SGHAT and CDR2 is FQNNGV in the germline V gene. The CDR3 nucleotides are TGTGCCAGCAGCTTAGTAGAGGGGCCGGGCGGAAACACCATATATTTT. Translated: CASSLVEGPGGNTIYF.

This sequence joins TRBV28 and TRBJ2-2; D gene ambiguous. The ends were cut back, 3 bases at V and 4 bases at J, with 6 bases in the middle. This CDR3 has 13 amino acids. Germline-derived CDR1 and CDR2 are MDHEN and SYDVKM. The CDR3 loop reads CASSFSGTGELFF. DNA of the CDR3: TGTGCCAGCAGTTTTAGTGGCACCGGGGAGCTGTTTTTT.

The rearrangement joins TRBV28 to TRBJ1-4; maybe TRBD1 (5 bases). The CDR3 loop spans 13 amino acids. V lost 5 bases to trimming and J lost 17 bases, with 21 bases between them. CDR1 and CDR2 from the germline V gene are MDHEN and SYDVKM. CDR3 in DNA: TGTGCCAGCAGTCCCACCCAACCGGGACGACCATTTTTT. Translated, it gives CASSPTQPGRPFF.

The chain joins TRBV5-1 to TRBJ2-3, with D hard to call. The CDR3 has 12 amino acids. Germline assignment: CDR1 SGHRS and CDR2 YFSETQ. Trimming left V 7 bases short and J 5 bases short, with 11 bases between. The CDR3 is CASATTGDTQYF. The CDR3 DNA reads TGCGCCAGCGCAACAACGGGAGATACGCAGTATTTT.

This clone was recorded a few times. The CDR3 bases are TGCAGCGCCCGAGAGGGGAGCTATGGCTACACCTTC. Translating it yields CSAREGSYGYTF. V is TRBV29-1 and J is TRBJ1-2; maybe TRBD1 (5 bases). V lost 7 bases, J lost 4 bases, and 13 bases lay in between. The CDR3 length is 12 residues. The germline V gene encodes CDR1 SQVTM and CDR2 ANQGSEA.